The rows below give T cell receptor beta chains drawn from one sample of a study of T cell changes during pregnancy in multiple sclerosis. This table comes from immunoSEQ multiplex PCR, and its TCRdb copy is limited to in-frame clones, with some not included. The data contain roughly 110,000 clones, about 90% of them singletons. The sequences come from peripheral blood, collected before pregnancy. These receptors all come from a female donor with multiple sclerosis, enrolled in a pregnancy study. The CDR3 runs from the conserved cysteine through the conserved F or W. The D gene is left open where the match is weak. Rows give clone size only sometimes, using once, few, many, or a class for an expanded clone.

abundance: NA
d_gene: TRBD2
j_gene: TRBJ2-7
len: 14
v_gene: TRBV6-6
CDR3aa: CASTHGLGAYEQYF
CDR3nt: TGTGCCAGCACCCATGGACTAGGGGCCTACGAGCAGTACTTC

abundance: NA
d_gene: TRBD1
j_gene: TRBJ2-7
len: 15
v_gene: TRBV2
CDR3aa: CASSPPGQGAHEQYF
CDR3nt: TGTGCCAGCAGCCCCCCGGGACAGGGTGCCCACGAGCAGTACTTC

abundance: NA
d_gene: NA
j_gene: TRBJ1-1
len: 12
v_gene: TRBV28
CDR3aa: CASSSSGTEAFF
CDR3nt: TGTGCCAGCAGTTCCTCGGGCACTGAAGCTTTCTTT

abundance: NA
d_gene: TRBD2
j_gene: TRBJ2-1
len: 14
v_gene: TRBV5-1
CDR3aa: CASSSGRGYNEQFF
CDR3nt: TGCGCCAGCTCGAGCGGGAGGGGTTACAATGAGCAGTTCTTC

abundance: NA
d_gene: NA
j_gene: TRBJ2-7
len: 14
v_gene: TRBV10-3
CDR3aa: CAISDGLPSYEQYF
CDR3nt: TGTGCCATCAGTGACGGTCTTCCCTCCTACGAGCAGTACTTC

abundance: NA
d_gene: NA
j_gene: TRBJ2-5
len: 13
v_gene: TRBV19
CDR3aa: CASSILAKETQYF
CDR3nt: TGTGCCAGTAGTATTCTAGCGAAGGAGACCCAGTACTTC

abundance: NA
d_gene: TRBD2
j_gene: TRBJ2-3
len: 17
v_gene: TRBV7-3
CDR3aa: CASSPSQRDRGGNTQYF
CDR3nt: TGTGCCAGCAGCCCCTCCCAGCGGGATAGGGGAGGGAATACGCAGTATTTT

abundance: NA
d_gene: NA
j_gene: TRBJ2-3
len: 15
v_gene: TRBV10-3
CDR3aa: CAISETSGYTDTQYF
CDR3nt: TGTGCCATCAGTGAAACCAGCGGTTACACAGATACGCAGTATTTT

abundance: NA
d_gene: NA
j_gene: TRBJ2-2
len: 15
v_gene: TRBV19
CDR3aa: CASMRSSSNTGELFF
CDR3nt: TGTGCCAGTATGAGGAGCTCTTCGAACACCGGGGAGCTGTTTTTT

abundance: NA
d_gene: TRBD1
j_gene: TRBJ1-6
len: 16
v_gene: TRBV4-1
CDR3aa: CASRPRTGNNNSPLHF
CDR3nt: TGCGCCAGCAGGCCGCGGACAGGGAACAATAATTCACCCCTCCACTTT

abundance: NA
d_gene: NA
j_gene: TRBJ2-2
len: 14
v_gene: TRBV27
CDR3aa: CASSLSGITGELFF
CDR3nt: TGTGCCAGCAGTTTATCTGGCATCACCGGGGAGCTGTTTTTT

abundance: NA
d_gene: NA
j_gene: TRBJ1-1
len: 17
v_gene: TRBV27
CDR3aa: CASSPWTSAEMNTEAFF
CDR3nt: TGTGCCAGCAGTCCCTGGACATCTGCAGAAATGAACACTGAAGCTTTCTTT

abundance: NA
d_gene: TRBD2
j_gene: TRBJ2-3
len: 15
v_gene: TRBV10-3
CDR3aa: CAISSSGRAPDTQYF
CDR3nt: TGTGCCATCAGCTCTAGCGGGAGGGCCCCAGATACGCAGTATTTT

abundance: NA
d_gene: NA
j_gene: TRBJ2-7
len: 18
v_gene: TRBV28
CDR3aa: CASSLYLLAASETYEQYF
CDR3nt: TGTGCCAGCAGTTTATACTTACTGGCGGCTAGCGAAACCTACGAGCAGTACTTC

abundance: once
d_gene: NA
j_gene: TRBJ1-1
len: 15
v_gene: TRBV19
CDR3aa: CASILGAGMNTEAFF
CDR3nt: TGTGCCAGTATTCTGGGGGCCGGAATGAACACTGAAGCTTTCTTT

abundance: few
d_gene: TRBD1
j_gene: TRBJ1-2
len: 15
v_gene: TRBV5-1
CDR3aa: CASSLVADRDYGYTF
CDR3nt: TGCGCCAGCAGCTTGGTAGCCGACAGGGACTATGGCTACACCTTC

abundance: NA
d_gene: TRBD2
j_gene: TRBJ2-1
len: 14
v_gene: TRBV5-1
CDR3aa: CASSSLAGYNEQFF
CDR3nt: TGCGCCAGCAGCTCCCTAGCGGGGTACAATGAGCAGTTCTTC

abundance: NA
d_gene: NA
j_gene: TRBJ1-5
len: 15
v_gene: TRBV4-2
CDR3aa: CASSLQTGSSQPQHF
CDR3nt: TGTGCCAGCAGCCTACAAACAGGGTCGAGTCAGCCCCAGCATTTT

abundance: once
d_gene: TRBD2
j_gene: TRBJ2-7
len: 16
v_gene: TRBV6-5
CDR3aa: CASSYRVAGTNSEQYF
CDR3nt: TGTGCCAGCAGTTACCGCGTAGCGGGGACGAACTCCGAGCAGTACTTC

abundance: NA
d_gene: TRBD2
j_gene: TRBJ2-1
len: 16
v_gene: TRBV11-3
CDR3aa: CASSLLAGGFYNEQFF
CDR3nt: TGTGCCAGCAGCTTACTAGCGGGGGGATTCTACAATGAGCAGTTCTTC

abundance: NA
d_gene: TRBD2
j_gene: TRBJ2-3
len: 15
v_gene: TRBV19
CDR3aa: CASSAGVPSTDTQYF
CDR3nt: TGTGCCAGCTCAGCGGGGGTCCCGAGCACAGATACGCAGTATTTT

abundance: NA
d_gene: TRBD1
j_gene: TRBJ2-5
len: 19
v_gene: TRBV5-1
CDR3aa: CASSFQLAGTGGVEETQYF
CDR3nt: TGCGCCAGCAGCTTTCAATTGGCCGGGACAGGGGGAGTAGAAGAGACCCAGTACTTC

abundance: NA
d_gene: TRBD2
j_gene: TRBJ2-1
len: 12
v_gene: TRBV7-6
CDR3aa: CASSPGLVAQFF
CDR3nt: TGTGCCAGCAGCCCGGGACTAGTTGCGCAGTTCTTC

abundance: NA
d_gene: NA
j_gene: TRBJ2-7
len: 15
v_gene: TRBV28
CDR3aa: CASSLPGQKGYEQYF
CDR3nt: TGTGCCAGCAGTTTACCGGGACAAAAAGGCTACGAGCAGTACTTC

abundance: NA
d_gene: TRBD1
j_gene: TRBJ1-6
len: 15
v_gene: TRBV2
CDR3aa: CASSGQGAWNSPLHF
CDR3nt: TGTGCCAGCAGTGGACAGGGGGCTTGGAATTCACCCCTCCACTTT

abundance: NA
d_gene: TRBD2
j_gene: TRBJ2-5
len: 19
v_gene: TRBV4-2
CDR3aa: CASSQGLNSGSSDGETQYF
CDR3nt: TGTGCCAGCAGCCAAGGACTGAATAGCGGGAGTTCGGATGGGGAGACCCAGTACTTC

abundance: NA
d_gene: TRBD2
j_gene: TRBJ2-7
len: 15
v_gene: TRBV27
CDR3aa: CASGSPGGPFYEQYF
CDR3nt: TGTGCCAGCGGGTCCCCGGGAGGGCCGTTCTACGAGCAGTACTTC

abundance: NA
d_gene: NA
j_gene: TRBJ1-2
len: 13
v_gene: TRBV10-2
CDR3aa: CASRTDANYGYTF
CDR3nt: TGCGCCAGCAGAACAGACGCTAACTATGGCTACACCTTC

abundance: NA
d_gene: TRBD2
j_gene: TRBJ2-4
len: 16
v_gene: TRBV15
CDR3aa: CATSRVVAGKGNIQYF
CDR3nt: TGTGCCACCAGCAGAGTAGTAGCGGGAAAGGGAAACATTCAGTACTTC

abundance: NA
d_gene: TRBD2
j_gene: TRBJ2-2
len: 17
v_gene: TRBV7-7
CDR3aa: CASSLLSGGANTGELFF
CDR3nt: TGTGCCAGCAGCTTACTCAGCGGGGGGGCGAACACCGGGGAGCTGTTTTTT

abundance: NA
d_gene: NA
j_gene: TRBJ2-7
len: 12
v_gene: TRBV29-1
CDR3aa: CSVNRGGYEQYF
CDR3nt: TGCAGCGTGAACAGGGGGGGGTACGAGCAGTACTTC

abundance: NA
d_gene: NA
j_gene: TRBJ2-1
len: 13
v_gene: TRBV7-9
CDR3aa: CASSLGRVDEQFF
CDR3nt: TGTGCCAGCAGCTTAGGCAGGGTAGACGAGCAGTTCTTC

abundance: NA
d_gene: NA
j_gene: TRBJ1-1
len: 12
v_gene: TRBV11-3
CDR3aa: CASSQGSTEAFF
CDR3nt: TGTGCCAGCAGCCAGGGGTCCACTGAAGCTTTCTTT

abundance: NA
d_gene: TRBD1
j_gene: TRBJ1-2
len: 18
v_gene: TRBV6-1
CDR3aa: CASSEALLLGTGRYGYTF
CDR3nt: TGTGCCAGCAGTGAAGCGTTGCTTCTGGGGACAGGGCGGTATGGCTACACCTTC

abundance: NA
d_gene: TRBD1
j_gene: TRBJ2-2
len: 16
v_gene: TRBV9
CDR3aa: CASSGGQGGLAGELFF
CDR3nt: TGTGCCAGCAGCGGGGGACAGGGGGGTTTGGCCGGGGAGCTGTTTTTT

abundance: NA
d_gene: TRBD1
j_gene: TRBJ1-5
len: 16
v_gene: TRBV10-1
CDR3aa: CASSYTGTGVDQPQHF
CDR3nt: TGCGCCAGCAGCTATACCGGGACAGGAGTCGATCAGCCCCAGCATTTT

abundance: NA
d_gene: NA
j_gene: TRBJ2-2
len: 14
v_gene: TRBV27
CDR3aa: CASSFVEGYGELFF
CDR3nt: TGTGCCAGCAGTTTCGTGGAGGGTTACGGGGAGCTGTTTTTT

abundance: NA
d_gene: TRBD1
j_gene: TRBJ2-1
len: 12
v_gene: TRBV6-1
CDR3aa: CASSDKDRLPFF
CDR3nt: TGTGCCAGCAGTGACAAGGACAGGCTGCCGTTCTTC

abundance: NA
d_gene: TRBD1
j_gene: TRBJ1-3
len: 15
v_gene: TRBV4-1
CDR3aa: CASSSSGTGLNTIYF
CDR3nt: TGCGCCAGCAGCTCATCCGGGACAGGGTTAAACACCATATATTTT

abundance: once
d_gene: NA
j_gene: TRBJ1-5
len: 14
v_gene: TRBV7-2
CDR3aa: CASSLSQVGQPQHF
CDR3nt: TGTGCCAGCAGCTTAAGTCAGGTCGGTCAGCCCCAGCATTTT